The subject of this entry is one TCR beta chain. Its antigen remains unidentified. No much larger clonotype is one base removed from it; base qualities were not supplied. The sample originates from a study of blood T cell repertoires in COVID-19 (dated by TCRdb to about 2020). Concerning the study at large: Samples from collaborators originated in the United States, Italy and Spain and spanned both the acute and convalescent phases of COVID-19. The prospective study material was composed of cDNA or gDNA derived from T cells, B-cell-depleted T cells, or PBMCs. The dataset comprised deeply sampled blood TCRbeta repertoires from subjects exposed to, actively infected with, or recovered from COVID-19. The repertoires were released in a freely available public database meant as a resource for research on the immune response to SARS-CoV-2. The samples were drawn from two sources: the first 160 participants of the ongoing ImmuneRACE study, and 1,000 to 1,500 subjects contributed by 6 global collaborators. Sample metadata almost always included a de-identified subject ID, COVID-19 status, age in years and sex. HLA class I and class II types, where available, came from metadata supplied by the sample provider rather than from assay-based typing. What the authors observed across the whole study: The amount of clinical and demographic metadata varied by source and participant and was provided uncurated.

The germline V end is reduced by 3 bases and the J end by 5 bases; junction bases left unmatched: 5. For CDR1 and CDR2, the germline V gene lists MGHRA and YSYEKL. The CDR3 runs 16 residues from the cysteine to the phenylalanine. The sequence is cut down to CDR3 DNA, 48 bases in frame from base 1. A second Seattle source provided samples from volunteer blood donors who had recovered from COVID-19. The collaborating institutions used their own protocols to collect whole blood in K2EDTA tubes. For TCRbeta analysis, collaborators shipped samples in one of three forms: frozen whole blood, isolated PBMCs, or DNA extracted from either of those sample types. The immunoSEQ Assay, a bias-controlled multiplex PCR, was used to amplify TCRbeta CDR3 regions from genomic DNA. Processing in the source paper ran as follows. Within the assay, amplification of reference gene primers was used to estimate how many nucleated cells each sample contained. Sequence reads were collapsed and filtered to measure the absolute abundance of every unique TCRbeta CDR3 rearrangement. For each sample, productive Simpson clonality was calculated by taking the square root of Simpson's diversity index across productive rearrangements. In TCRdb, the immuneACCESS table is reduced to in-frame sequences with V and J assigned. These tables do not hold every clone; where another copy was compared, an unresolved V gene accounts for under half, and the others remain unexplained. V and J calls and clone size are those listed in that table; D and trimming were worked out from the DNA. Counted in this sample were some 220,000 clones; around 84% of them appeared once. Jointly, the top ten make up roughly 5% of the sample.

The clonotype comes from an older woman who had recovered from COVID-19. This receptor chain uses TRBV4-1 and TRBJ1-6, with 9 bases matching TRBD1. The specimen was peripheral blood. The DNA sequence is given as TGCGCCAGCAGCCACCCGGGACAGGGTAATAATTCACCCCTCCACTTT. The resulting protein is CASSHPGQGNNSPLHF.